Reported below is one TCR beta chain. The sample belongs to a study of control samples from healthy donors and cancer patients. Assay used: immunoSEQ multiplex PCR; TCRdb lists only in-frame clones, some missing. The data hold 100,000 to 150,000 clones, with roughly 90% observed a single time. This clonotype was obtained from a young man in good health. Sequenced sample: blood.

The CDR3 region is CASIRQVNTEAFF. CDR3 nucleotides: TGTGCCAGCATCAGACAGGTGAACACTGAAGCTTTCTTT. The rearrangement uses TRBV28 and TRBJ1-1, with D possibly TRBD1 on 6 matching bases. CDR1 is MDHEN and CDR2 is SYDVKM in the germline V gene. This CDR3 region has 13 residues. V lost 7 bases and J 0 bases, leaving 9 bases between the germline ends.